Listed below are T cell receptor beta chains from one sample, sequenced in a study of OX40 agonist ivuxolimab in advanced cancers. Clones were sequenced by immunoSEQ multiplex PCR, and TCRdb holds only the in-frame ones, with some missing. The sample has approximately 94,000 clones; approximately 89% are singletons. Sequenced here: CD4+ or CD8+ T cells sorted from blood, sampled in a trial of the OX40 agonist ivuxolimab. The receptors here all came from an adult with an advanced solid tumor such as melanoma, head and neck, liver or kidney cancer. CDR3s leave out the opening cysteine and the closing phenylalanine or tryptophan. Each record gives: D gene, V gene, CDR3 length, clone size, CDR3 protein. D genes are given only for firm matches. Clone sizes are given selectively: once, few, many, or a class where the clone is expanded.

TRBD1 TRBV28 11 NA AIGQGYTDTQY
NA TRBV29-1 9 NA SVGENQPQH
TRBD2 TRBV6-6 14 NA ASSYSTSGSLHEQF
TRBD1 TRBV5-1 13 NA ASSPDPGTAYGYT
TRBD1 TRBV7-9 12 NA ASSPGGQGGEAF
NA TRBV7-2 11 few ASSLVMNTEAF
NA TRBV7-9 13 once ASSPPTGFGGEQY
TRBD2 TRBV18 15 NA ASSQGLAGFWSYEQY
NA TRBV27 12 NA ASSGGTSNQPQH
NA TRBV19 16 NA ASSPQPGANTNTGELF
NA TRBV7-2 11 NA ASSLGLNYEQY
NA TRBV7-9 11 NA ASRGRGVSEAF
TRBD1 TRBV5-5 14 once ASSPQKDRGYQPQH
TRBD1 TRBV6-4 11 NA ASSSGTGNEAF
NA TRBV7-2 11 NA ASSLDRADEAF
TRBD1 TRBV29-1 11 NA SVAYRGNYGYT
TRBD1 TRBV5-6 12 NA ASSLRTGNYGYT
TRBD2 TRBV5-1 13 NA ASSQLAGNRDTQY
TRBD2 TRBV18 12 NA ASSPGLGPDTQY
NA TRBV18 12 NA ASSPSRGSYEQY
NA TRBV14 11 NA ASSAGHWETQY
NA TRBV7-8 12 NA ASSLSRVTGELF